The 15 T cell receptor beta chains below all came from one sample that was sequenced in a study of blood T cells in healthy people across ages. The second PCR ran about 6 to 11 cycles with a sample-barcoded 5' primer and J-beta primers. TCRdb processed the 5' RACE reads anew with MiXCR; each CDR3 protein has one entry. The sample has 710,000 or so distinct CDR3 sequences, roughly 32% seen once. Input material: blood. The receptors were sampled from an elderly woman in good health.

The chain couples TRBV7-9 to TRBJ1-5, with D unresolved. The V end was cut by 5 bases, the J end by 6 bases, with 11 bases between. This CDR3 region has 13 residues. CDR1 SEHNR and CDR2 FQNEAQ come from the germline V gene (reference sequence). The CDR3 sequence: CASSESMVQPQHF. CDR3 DNA sequence: TGTGCCAGCAGCGAAAGCATGGTTCAGCCCCAGCATTTT.

This clonotype was picked up a small number of times. A much larger clone is a single base away; this may be a read error. This chain links TRBV7-8 with TRBJ2-7; 15 bases are a match to TRBD2. Germline V CDR1 and CDR2: SGHVS, FQNEAQ. This CDR3 spans 20 amino acids. In DNA, the CDR3 is TGTGCCTGCAGCTTAGCGCTAAGGGGGACTAGCGGGGGGTCTGCCTACGAGCAGTACTTC. It codes for CACSLALRGTSGGSAYEQYF.

With regard to this clonotype: A much larger clone lies a single base off, so this may be a read error. The CDR3 here is CASTQGVDLYNEQYF. CDR3 sequence (DNA): TGTGCCAGCACCCAGGGCGTGGACCTCTACAATGAGCAGTACTTC. The V call is TRBV7-2, the J call TRBJ2-7, with D tentatively TRBD1 (5 bases). Germline-derived CDR1 and CDR2 are SGHTA and FQGNSA. The V end lost 7 bases, the J end lost 7 bases, and 23 bases lay between the germline ends. This CDR3 spans 15 amino acids.

The rearrangement uses TRBV29-1 and TRBJ2-1, with D tentatively TRBD2 (6 bases). V lost 4 bases, J lost 9 bases, and 16 bases lay in between. The CDR3 extends over 13 amino acids. CDR1 is SQVTM and CDR2 is ANQGSEA in the germline V gene. DNA of the CDR3: TGCAGCGTTGTCCGGGCGGGATACGGTGAGCAGTTCTTC. Protein sequence: CSVVRAGYGEQFF.

This clonotype was detected ten times or more. The chain carries TRBV21-1 and TRBJ1-4; the table's D gene call, TRBD1, was not cross checked with the DNA. TRBV21-1 is a pseudogene locus. CDR3 length equals 18 residues. The DNA of the CDR3 is TGTGCCAGCAGCACGCCCGAAGACCGGGACAGGATGTTTGAAAAACTGTTTTTT. Amino acid sequence: CASSTPEDRDRMFEKLFF.

This clonotype was observed a single time. The gene calls are TRBV20-1 and TRBJ2-5; maybe TRBD2 (5 bases). Germline-derived CDR1 and CDR2 are DFQATT and SNEGSKA (reference sequence). The CDR3 is 14 residues long. With 0 bases removed from V and 1 base from J, the gap between germline ends came to 9 bases. CDR3 sequence: CSARDHGGQETQYF. In DNA form, the CDR3 reads TGCAGTGCTAGAGATCATGGAGGCCAAGAGACCCAGTACTTC.

J is TRBJ2-7 and V is TRBV5-5; 7 positions agree with TRBD1. Germline loops: CDR1 SGHKS, CDR2 YYEKEE (reference sequence). The ends lost 5 bases at V and 2 bases at J; junction bases unmatched: 10. The CDR3 runs 15 residues. The CDR3 spells CASRPADRYTYEQYF. CDR3 sequence (DNA): TGTGCCAGCAGACCTGCGGACAGGTACACCTACGAGCAGTACTTC. Combining the CDR3 with reference TRBV5-5 and TRBJ2-7 gives the whole variable domain DAGVTQSPTHLIKTRGQQVTLRCSPISGHKSVSWYQQVLGQGPQFIFQYYEKEERGRGNFPDRFSARQFPNYSSELNVNALLLGDSALYLCASRPADRYTYEQYFGPGTRLTVT.

Many counts were recorded for this clonotype. The CDR3 bases are TGTGCCAGCAGCCCTTCCTCTGGGGCCAACGTCCTGACTTTC. As protein: CASSPSSGANVLTF. This rearrangement joins TRBV7-2 to TRBJ2-6; D unresolved. V lost 5 bases to trimming and J lost 0 bases, with 5 bases between them. CDR3 length: 14 residues. Germline CDR1 and CDR2: SGHTA and FQGNSA.

This clonotype has just a few counts. This may be a read error: a much more frequent sequence differs by one nucleotide. The genes are TRBV6-5 and TRBJ2-1; 9 nucleotides align to TRBD1. J lost 5 bases, V lost 6 bases, and 5 bases had no gene match. Germline values: CDR1 MNHEY, CDR2 SVGAGI. The length of the CDR3 is 14 residues. As DNA, the CDR3 is TGTGCCAGCAGGCGTCGGACAGGGGACAATGAGCAGTTCTTC. It specifies CASRRRTGDNEQFF.

This clonotype occurred many times. This chain connects TRBV20-1 to TRBJ1-6; D call uncertain. The CDR3 loop spans 13 amino acids. The germline V gene encodes CDR1 DFQATT and CDR2 SNEGSKA (reference sequence). Trimming took off 3 bases at V and 5 bases at J, with 8 bases between the two ends. CDR3 sequence (DNA): TGCAGTGCTAGGCCTCACCATAATTCACCCCTCCACTTT. Protein product: CSARPHHNSPLHF.

This clonotype has at least ten counts. This chain connects TRBV28 to TRBJ1-2, with TRBD1 matching over 7 bases. Germline lookup yields CDR1 MDHEN and CDR2 SYDVKM. Unmatched junction bases numbered 22, after V lost 10 bases and J lost 8 bases. This CDR3 has 16 amino acids. CDR3 loop: CAIPRGTGEMRRGYTF. In nucleotides, the CDR3 is TGTGCCATCCCCCGGGGAACAGGGGAAATGCGGCGGGGCTACACCTTC.

A note on this clonotype: Compared with germline, one end of the junction differs, possibly owing to a read error. The V gene is TRBV12-3 or TRBV12-4, the J gene TRBJ1-5; 10 nucleotides line up with TRBD1. This CDR3 comprises 17 residues. CDR3 sequence: CAGRIGTGVDSNQPQHF. As DNA, the CDR3 is TGTGCCGGCAGAATTGGGACAGGGGTAGATAGCAATCAGCCCCAGCATTTT.

This clonotype was seen only a few times. The chain has TRBV6-1 and TRBJ2-3, with 12 bases aligning to TRBD2. The CDR3 sequence is 16 residues long. J was trimmed by 2 bases and V by 5 bases; bases with no gene match: 5. CDR1 MNHNS and CDR2 SASEGT come from the germline V gene. In DNA form, the CDR3 reads TGTGCCAGCAGTCTGACTAGCGGGGGACTCACAGATACGCAGTATTTT. Its translation is CASSLTSGGLTDTQYF.

This clonotype was seen more than once but under ten times. Since no conserved phenylalanine or tryptophan closes the CDR3, a read error is the likely cause. The chain couples TRBV20-1 to TRBJ2-5, with D perhaps matching TRBD2 (6 bases). Deletions cut 3 bases from V and 2 bases from J, with 13 bases between. Germline CDR1 is DFQATT and CDR2 is SNEGSKA (reference sequence). The CDR3 spans 14 residues. The CDR3 DNA is TGCAGTGCTAGGTGCGGGACGGGGCAAGAGACCCAGTACTTA. Encoded protein: CSARCGTGQETQYL.

This clonotype was seen more than once but under ten times. The rearrangement joins TRBV6-5 to TRBJ2-3; 8 bases are shared with TRBD1. This CDR3 comprises 15 residues. V was pared by 8 bases and J by 1 base, with 8 bases of the junction left unmatched. CDR1 is MNHEY, CDR2 SVGAGI, per germline. The chain's CDR3 is CASGQPGGGTDTQYF. CDR3 DNA: TGTGCCAGCGGTCAGCCAGGGGGCGGCACAGATACGCAGTATTTT.